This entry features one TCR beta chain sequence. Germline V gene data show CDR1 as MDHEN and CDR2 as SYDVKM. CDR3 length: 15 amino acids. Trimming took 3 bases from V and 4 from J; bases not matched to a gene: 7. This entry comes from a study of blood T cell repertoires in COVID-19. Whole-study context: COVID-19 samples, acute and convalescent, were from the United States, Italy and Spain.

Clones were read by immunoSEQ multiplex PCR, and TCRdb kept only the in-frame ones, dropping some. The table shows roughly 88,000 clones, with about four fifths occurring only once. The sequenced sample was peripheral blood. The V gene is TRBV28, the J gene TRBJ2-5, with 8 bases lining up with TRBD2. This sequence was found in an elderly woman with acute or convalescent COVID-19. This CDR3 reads CASSFAGGRGETQYF. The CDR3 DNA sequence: TGTGCCAGCAGTTTTGCGGGGGGCAGGGGAGAGACCCAGTACTTC.